The 17 T cell receptor beta chains below come from one sample, sequenced in a study of T-cell reconstitution after alpha-beta-depleted transplantation in children. Unique molecular identifiers tagged the TCRbeta library. Each CDR3 protein gets one entry after TCRdb re-called the PCR reads with MiXCR. The repertoire holds under 300,000 distinct CDR3 sequences, with 9.7% as singletons. This material consisted of PBMCs from the stem cell graft donor, taken from the stem cell graft. These receptors came from a human donor who donated a stem cell graft to a child with SCID.

The V gene is TRBV27, the J gene TRBJ2-5; 9 bases align to TRBD2. Germline CDR1 and CDR2: MNHEY and SMNVEV (reference sequence). The CDR3 covers 16 residues. V was clipped by 5 bases and J by 2 bases; unmatched bases: 9. This CDR3 reads CASSPLAGDRQETQYF. The CDR3 region has the DNA TGTGCCAGCAGTCCCTTAGCGGGGGACCGTCAAGAGACCCAGTACTTC.

The chain links TRBV7-2 to TRBJ2-1; D tentatively reads TRBD1 or TRBD2 (5 bases each). The CDR3 is 16 residues long. V lost 5 bases and J lost 4, with 18 bases in between. CDR1 and CDR2 from the germline V gene are SGHTA and FQGNSA. CDR3: CASSPVWDATYNEQFF. The CDR3 DNA is TGTGCCAGCAGCCCCGTCTGGGACGCCACGTACAATGAGCAGTTCTTC.

This clonotype was seen ten or more times. This chain connects TRBV14 to TRBJ1-6; no definite D call. Germline V gene sequence: CDR1 SGHDN, CDR2 FVKESK. This CDR3 is built from 13 residues. The V gene lost 3 bases and the J gene lost 10 bases, with 10 bases spanning the gap. The chain's CDR3 is CASSQGIQSPLHF. DNA for the CDR3: TGTGCCAGCAGCCAGGGGATCCAGTCACCCCTCCACTTT.

The chain joins TRBV6-5 to TRBJ2-7, with D perhaps matching TRBD1 (6 bases). The CDR3 totals 15 residues. V gave up 0 bases and J gave up 3 bases, with 12 bases separating them. In germline, CDR1 is MNHEY, CDR2 SVGAGI. This CDR3 reads CASSYSEQGVYEQYF. As DNA, the CDR3 is TGTGCCAGCAGTTACTCGGAACAGGGTGTCTACGAGCAGTACTTC.

This clonotype was recorded a few times. V and J are TRBV7-7 and TRBJ2-7; a possible D gene is TRBD2 (6 bases). CDR1 SSHAT and CDR2 FNYEAQ come from the germline V gene (reference sequence). The CDR3 has 15 residues. Trimming cost V 8 bases and J 0 bases, with 17 bases left between them. The CDR3 DNA reads TGTGCCAGCGCTACACCGCGGGGCAGCTCCTACGAGCAGTACTTC. It is translated as CASATPRGSSYEQYF. Full variable domain (outside the CDR3, taken from reference TRBV7-7 and TRBJ2-7): GAGVSQSPRYKVTKRGQDVTLRCDPISSHATLYWYQQALGQGPEFLTYFNYEAQPDKSGLPSDRFSAERPEGSISTLTIQRTEQRDSAMYRCASATPRGSSYEQYFGPGTRLTVT.

There are many counts of this clonotype. The chain recombines TRBV4-3 with TRBJ1-2; 7 bases fit TRBD1. The J segment lost 4 bases and the V segment lost 0 bases, leaving 2 bases of the junction unmatched. This CDR3 contains 14 residues. Germline CDR1 LGHNA, CDR2 YSLEER. Here the CDR3 reads CASSQDTGVYGYTF. As DNA, the CDR3 is TGCGCCAGCAGCCAAGACACAGGGGTCTATGGCTACACCTTC.

Many counts were recorded for this clonotype. The rearrangement links TRBV6-5 to TRBJ2-1, with 7 bases identical to TRBD1. The CDR3 sequence is 15 residues long. The V gene end was trimmed by 6 bases and the J gene end by 6 bases; junction bases not matched to a gene: 11. The germline V gene encodes CDR1 MNHEY and CDR2 SVGAGI. CDR3: CASRATGSDLNEQFF. The CDR3, as DNA: TGTGCCAGCAGAGCGACAGGGTCTGACCTCAATGAGCAGTTCTTC.

On this clonotype: One base away lies a much larger clone, so this may be a sequencing read error. The chain couples TRBV12-3 or TRBV12-4 to TRBJ2-3; TRBD2 matches 9 bases. This CDR3 has 18 amino acids. This chain's CDR3 is CACSGPHSGGTSTDTQYF. The CDR3 bases are TGTGCCTGCAGTGGCCCCCACAGCGGGGGGACTAGCACAGATACGCAGTATTTT.

With regard to this clonotype: This may be a read error, as it is one base from a much larger clone. The V gene is TRBV5-1, the J gene TRBJ2-7, with 7 bases that match TRBD2. This CDR3 contains 15 residues. Germline V CDR1 and CDR2: SGHRS, YFSETQ. CDR3 nucleotide sequence: TGCGCCAGCAGGTTGGGGCGGGGGAAAACCTACGAGCAGTACTTC. It translates to CASRLGRGKTYEQYF.

This clonotype was counted many times. V is TRBV27 and J is TRBJ1-3, with a possible D match to TRBD1 (6 bases). V was pared by 6 bases and J by 2 bases, with 11 bases between. This CDR3 has 14 amino acids. CDR1 MNHEY and CDR2 SMNVEV come from the germline V gene (reference sequence). The CDR3 loop is CASRTTGTGNTIYF. The CDR3 DNA reads TGTGCCAGCAGGACGACAGGAACTGGAAACACCATATATTTT.

The V and J genes are TRBV14 and TRBJ1-1; D ambiguous. Germline loops: CDR1 SGHDN, CDR2 FVKESK. The V end lost 3 bases, the J end lost 1 base, and 15 bases lay between the germline ends. This CDR3 comprises 16 residues. This chain's CDR3 is CASSHLTLPKNTEAFF. CDR3 bases: TGTGCCAGCAGCCACTTGACCCTCCCTAAGAACACTGAAGCTTTCTTT.

This clonotype was seen at least ten times. The genes are TRBV3-1 and TRBJ2-2; D may be TRBD1 (5 bases). From germline, CDR1 is LGHDT and CDR2 YNNKEL (reference sequence). The CDR3 contains 15 residues. V gave up 1 base and J gave up 2 bases, with 8 bases separating them. CDR3 region: CASSQGTRNTGELFF. The DNA for the CDR3 is TGTGCCAGCAGCCAAGGGACACGAAACACCGGGGAGCTGTTTTTT.

There are many counts of this clonotype. This rearrangement joins TRBV11-2 to TRBJ1-4, with D possibly TRBD1 on 5 matching bases. Germline V gene sequence: CDR1 SGHAT, CDR2 FQNNGV. Trimming took 3 bases from V and 7 from J, leaving 12 bases between them. CDR3 length equals 14 residues. CDR3 sequence reads: CASSLWGGSEKLFF. Written as DNA, the CDR3 is TGTGCCAGCAGCTTGTGGGGGGGGAGTGAAAAACTGTTTTTT.

This clonotype was seen at least ten times. This sequence joins TRBV5-1 and TRBJ2-1; tentative D call: TRBD2 (6 bases). The ends were cut back, 3 bases at V and 2 bases at J, with 15 bases in the middle. Per germline, CDR1 SGHRS and CDR2 YFSETQ. The CDR3 extends over 16 amino acids. CDR3 residues: CASSSKSGLAYNEQFF. CDR3 bases: TGCGCCAGCAGCTCCAAAAGCGGGCTGGCCTACAATGAGCAGTTCTTC. The full variable domain, its missing parts supplied by reference TRBV5-1 and TRBJ2-1, is KAGVTQTPRYLIKTRGQQVTLSCSPISGHRSVSWYQQTPGQGLQFLFEYFSETQRNKGNFPGRFSGRQFSNSRSEMNVSTLELGDSALYLCASSSKSGLAYNEQFFGPGTRLTVL.

This clonotype occurred many times. V is TRBV4-1 and J is TRBJ2-1; 8 bases match TRBD2. Losses at the gene ends were 4 bases for V and 3 bases for J; bases not matched to a gene: 11. CDR1 MGHRA and CDR2 YSYEKL come from the germline V gene. This CDR3 region has 17 residues. The CDR3 DNA reads as TGCGCCAGCAGCCCAGTTGCCCAGCGGGGGTTCTACAATGAGCAGTTCTTC. Its protein product is CASSPVAQRGFYNEQFF.

The J gene is TRBJ2-3, the V gene TRBV7-2; 9 positions agree with TRBD2. V gave up 5 bases and J gave up 5 bases; unmatched junction bases: 8. Looked up from germline, CDR1 is SGHTA and CDR2 is FQGNSA. The CDR3 runs to 15 residues. The CDR3 region has the DNA TGTGCCAGCAGCCCGTGGCGGGGGGGTGGAGATACGCAGTATTTT. Protein product: CASSPWRGGGDTQYF.

Remarks on this clonotype: With a much larger clone just one base away, this may be a read error. V and J are TRBV5-1 and TRBJ2-7; D is perhaps TRBD2 (5 bases). Germline CDR1 reads SGHRS; CDR2 reads YFSETQ. The V end was cut by 0 bases, the J end by 4 bases, with 8 bases between. This CDR3 spans 13 amino acids. CDR3 region: CASSLASRYEQYV. For the CDR3, the DNA is TGCGCCAGCAGCTTGGCTAGCAGGTACGAGCAGTACGTC.